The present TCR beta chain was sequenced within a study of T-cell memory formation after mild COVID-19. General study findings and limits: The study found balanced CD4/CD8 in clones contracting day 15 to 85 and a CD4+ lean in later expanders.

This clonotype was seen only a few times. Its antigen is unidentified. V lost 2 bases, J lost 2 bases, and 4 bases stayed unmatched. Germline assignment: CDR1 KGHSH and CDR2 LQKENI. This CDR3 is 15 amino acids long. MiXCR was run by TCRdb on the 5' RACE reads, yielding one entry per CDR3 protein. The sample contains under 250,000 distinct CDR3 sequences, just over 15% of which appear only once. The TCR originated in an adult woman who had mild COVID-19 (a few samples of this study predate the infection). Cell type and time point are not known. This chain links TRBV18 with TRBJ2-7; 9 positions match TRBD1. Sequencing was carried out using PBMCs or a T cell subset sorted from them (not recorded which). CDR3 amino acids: CASSPGTGSTYEQYF. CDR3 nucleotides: TGTGCCAGCTCACCAGGGACAGGGAGCACCTACGAGCAGTACTTC. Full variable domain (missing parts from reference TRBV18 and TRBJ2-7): NAGVMQNPRHLVRRRGQEARLRCSPMKGHSHVYWYRQLPEEGLKFMVYLQKENIIDESGMPKERFSAEFPKEGPSILRIQQVVRGDSAAYFCASSPGTGSTYEQYFGPGTRLTVT.